This TCR beta chain was retrieved from a study of blood T cell repertoires in COVID-19. Study-wide context: Acute-phase and convalescent COVID-19 samples originated in the United States, Italy and Spain. Sources were T cells, B-cell-depleted T cells, or PBMCs; the material itself was cDNA or gDNA.

Original methodology: Amplification from reference gene primers served as the basis for estimated nucleated cell counts. TCRdb's copy holds only in-frame clones and misses some; the assay was immunoSEQ multiplex PCR. V and J calls and clone size come straight from that table; D and trimming were deduced from the DNA. In the table there are around 100,000 clones, approximately 84% of which are singletons. CDR1 is MNHEY and CDR2 is SVGEGT in the germline V gene. CDR3 length equals 17 residues. After removal of 0 bases from V and 4 bases from J, the junction contained 9 bases not matched to a gene. The chain couples TRBV6-2 or TRBV6-3 to TRBJ2-5, with 9 nucleotides matching TRBD2. The TCR originated in a man aged 40-55 years with active or convalescent COVID-19. Sequencing was performed on peripheral blood. The CDR3 DNA reads TGTGCCAGCAGTTACTCGTCCACCCCGGGACTAGCAGAGACCCAGTACTTC. Amino acids: CASSYSSTPGLAETQYF.